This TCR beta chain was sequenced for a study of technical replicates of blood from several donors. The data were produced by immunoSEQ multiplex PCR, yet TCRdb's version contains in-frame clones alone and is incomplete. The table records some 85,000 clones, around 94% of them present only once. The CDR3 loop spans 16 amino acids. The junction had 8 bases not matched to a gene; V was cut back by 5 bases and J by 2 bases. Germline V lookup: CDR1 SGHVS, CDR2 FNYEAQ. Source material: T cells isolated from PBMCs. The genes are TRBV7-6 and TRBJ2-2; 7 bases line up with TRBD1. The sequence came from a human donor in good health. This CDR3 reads CASSPTRGRNTGELFF. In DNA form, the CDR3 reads TGTGCCAGCAGCCCAACGAGGGGGCGAAACACCGGGGAGCTGTTTTTT.